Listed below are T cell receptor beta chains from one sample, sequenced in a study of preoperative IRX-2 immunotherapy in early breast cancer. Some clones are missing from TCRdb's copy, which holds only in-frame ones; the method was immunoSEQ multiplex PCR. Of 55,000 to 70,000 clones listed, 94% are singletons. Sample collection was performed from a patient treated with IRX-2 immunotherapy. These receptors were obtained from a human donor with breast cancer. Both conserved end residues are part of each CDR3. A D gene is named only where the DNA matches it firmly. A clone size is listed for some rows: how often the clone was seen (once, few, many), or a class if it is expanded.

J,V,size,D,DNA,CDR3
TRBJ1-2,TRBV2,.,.,TGTGCCAGCACCAGTCAGTACTATGGCTACACCTTC,CASTSQYYGYTF
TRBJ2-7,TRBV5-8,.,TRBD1,TGTGCCAGCAGCCCTTGGGACAGGGACTACGAGCAGTACTTC,CASSPWDRDYEQYF
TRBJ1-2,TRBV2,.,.,TGTGCCAGAGGAGGCTACACCTTC,CARGGYTF
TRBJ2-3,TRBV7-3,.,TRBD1,TGTGCCAGCAGCCTACAGGGGTCCACAGATACGCAGTATTTT,CASSLQGSTDTQYF
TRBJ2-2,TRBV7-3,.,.,TGTGCCAGCAGCTTACAGGGGCCCAGGGTCGGGGAGCTGTTTTTT,CASSLQGPRVGELFF
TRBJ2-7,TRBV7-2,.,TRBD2,TGTGCCAGCAGCTTAGGGTCCTGGGGGGGGGAGGAGCAGTACTTC,CASSLGSWGGEEQYF
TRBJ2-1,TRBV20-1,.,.,TGCAGTGCTAGCGCCCTACAGGAGCAGTTCTTC,CSASALQEQFF
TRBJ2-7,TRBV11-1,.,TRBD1,TGTGCCAGCAGCTCCGGACAGGAAAGGGGGCAGTACTTC,CASSSGQERGQYF
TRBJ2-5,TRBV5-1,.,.,TGCGCCAGCAGCAGGGGGAACCAAGAGACCCAGTACTTC,CASSRGNQETQYF
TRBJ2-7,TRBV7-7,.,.,TGTGCCAGCAGCCAGATGGACTCCTACGAGCAGTACTTC,CASSQMDSYEQYF
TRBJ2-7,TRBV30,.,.,TGTGCCTGGAGTGTAGGAGTTACTACCTACGAGCAGTACTTC,CAWSVGVTTYEQYF
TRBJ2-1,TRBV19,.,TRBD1,TGTGCCAGTCTGCGGGACAGGGGGGGTGAGCAGTTCTTC,CASLRDRGGEQFF
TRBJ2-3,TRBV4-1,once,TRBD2,TGCGCCAGCAGCCCCTATGCGCGGGGGGGGACAGATACGCAGTATTTT,CASSPYARGGTDTQYF
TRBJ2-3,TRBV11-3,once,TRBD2,TGTGCCAGCAGCTTAGGGGCTAGCGGGGGGGACACGCAGTATTTT,CASSLGASGGDTQYF
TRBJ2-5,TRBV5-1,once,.,TGCGCCAGCAGCTTTGGACAGCCCCGGGAGACCCAGTACTTC,CASSFGQPRETQYF
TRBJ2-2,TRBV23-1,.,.,TGCGCCAGCATTCTAACCGGGGAGCTGTTTTTT,CASILTGELFF
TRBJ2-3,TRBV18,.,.,TGTGCCAGCTCACCGGTACGGCGCACAGATACGCAGTATTTT,CASSPVRRTDTQYF
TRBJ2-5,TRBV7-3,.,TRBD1,TGTGCCAGCAGCTTAGGGACAGGCGAGACCCAGTACTTC,CASSLGTGETQYF
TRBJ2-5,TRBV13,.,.,TGTGCCAGCAGCTCCGTCCGGGCTGGACATGGGGAGACCCAGTACTTC,CASSSVRAGHGETQYF
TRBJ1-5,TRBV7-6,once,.,TGTGCCAGCAGCTTAGATTCCGATCAGCCCCAGCATTTT,CASSLDSDQPQHF
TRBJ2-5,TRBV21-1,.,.,TGTGCCAGCAGCAAAGCGCAAGAGACCCAGTACTTC,CASSKAQETQYF
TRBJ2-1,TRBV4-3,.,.,TGCGCCAGCAGCCATGAGCGAGGGTATGGTGAGCAGTTCTTC,CASSHERGYGEQFF
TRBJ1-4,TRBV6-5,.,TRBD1,TGTGCCAGCAGACAGGGGGCGTACGAAAAACTGTTTTTT,CASRQGAYEKLFF
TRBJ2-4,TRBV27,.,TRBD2,TGTGCCAGCAGTCCTCTAGCGGGGCGTTCAGCCAAAAACATTCAGTACTTC,CASSPLAGRSAKNIQYF
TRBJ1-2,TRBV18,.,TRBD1,TGTGCCAGCTCACAAACCGGGACAGGGGCCGGCTACACCTTC,CASSQTGTGAGYTF
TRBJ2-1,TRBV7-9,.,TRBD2,TGTGCCAGCAGCCGTAGCGGGAGCCAGTACAATGAGCAGTTCTTC,CASSRSGSQYNEQFF
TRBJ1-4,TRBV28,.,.,TGTGCCAGCAGTTTTTCGGGTTCTAATGAAAAACTGTTTTTT,CASSFSGSNEKLFF
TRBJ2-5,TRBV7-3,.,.,TGTGCCAGCAGCCGAGATGGGGGGCCACGCGAGACCCAGTACTTC,CASSRDGGPRETQYF
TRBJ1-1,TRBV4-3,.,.,TGCGCCAGCAGCCAAGATCTCGAGCCGTCGGACACTGAAGCTTTCTTT,CASSQDLEPSDTEAFF
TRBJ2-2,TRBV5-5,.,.,TGTGCCAGCAGCTTTCTTGGCGATGCGAACACCGGGGAGCTGTTTTTT,CASSFLGDANTGELFF
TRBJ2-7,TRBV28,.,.,TGTGCCAGCAGTTCCGGGACTTGGTACTTC,CASSSGTWYF
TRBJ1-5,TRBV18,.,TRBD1,TGTGCCAGCTCACGGGGGACAGGGGGCGCCGTCAGCAATCAGCCCCAGCATTTT,CASSRGTGGAVSNQPQHF